This TCR beta chain originates from a study of glioma-infiltrating T cells. The iRepertoire nested amplicon-rescue multiplex PCR amplified TCR alpha and beta CDR3s from RNA. Input was roughly 95-450 ng of tissue mRNA or PBMC total RNA. From the multiplex PCR reads, TCRdb called clonotypes with MiXCR, one entry per CDR3 protein. The sample holds about 180,000 distinct CDR3 sequences; more than 35% are singletons and the top ten take around 5.3%. Study observations and caveats: Tissue and blood shared very few CDR3 sequences. Non-neoplastic patients had below-expected tissue-blood divergence, while all gliomas exceeded expectation.

As for this clonotype: The target antigen is unknown.

This receptor was taken from a human donor with low-grade glioma or glioblastoma, undergoing nonglioma brain surgery, or in good health (not recorded which). Sequenced sample: glioma tissue, nonneoplastic brain tissue, or PBMCs (not recorded which).

CDR3 nucleotide sequence: TGTGCCAGCAGTTCCCTTCCTGGACTTACTGTCTCCTACGAGCAGTACTTC. It is translated as CASSSLPGLTVSYEQYF. This rearrangement joins TRBV28 to TRBJ2-7; the D gene is possibly TRBD2 (5 bases). V gave up 4 bases and J gave up 0 bases, with 19 bases separating them. Germline V gene sequence: CDR1 MDHEN, CDR2 SYDVKM. The CDR3 is made up of 17 amino acids.